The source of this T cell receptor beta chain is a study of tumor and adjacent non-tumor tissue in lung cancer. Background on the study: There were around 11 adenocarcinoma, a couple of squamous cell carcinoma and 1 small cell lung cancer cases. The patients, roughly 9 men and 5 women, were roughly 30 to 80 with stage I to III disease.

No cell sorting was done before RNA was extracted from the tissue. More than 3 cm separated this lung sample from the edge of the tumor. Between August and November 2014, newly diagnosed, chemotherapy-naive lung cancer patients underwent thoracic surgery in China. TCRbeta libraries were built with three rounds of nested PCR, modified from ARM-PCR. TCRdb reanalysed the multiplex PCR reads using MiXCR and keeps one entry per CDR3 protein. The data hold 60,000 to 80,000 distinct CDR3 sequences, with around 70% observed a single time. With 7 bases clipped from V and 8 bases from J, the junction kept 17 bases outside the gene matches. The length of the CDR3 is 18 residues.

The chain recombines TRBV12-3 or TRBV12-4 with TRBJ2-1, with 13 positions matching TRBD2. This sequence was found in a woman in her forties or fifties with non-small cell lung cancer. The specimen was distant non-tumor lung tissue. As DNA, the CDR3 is TGTGCCAGCATGCAACTACGCCCGGGACTAGCGGGACTTCATGAGCAGTTCTTC. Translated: CASMQLRPGLAGLHEQFF.